There are a few counts of the clone carrying this T cell receptor beta chain. Vbeta (60) and Jbeta (13) primers were used in the PCR. This table comes from immunoSEQ multiplex PCR, and its TCRdb copy is limited to in-frame clones, with some not included. The sample holds over 100,000 clones, about 78% seen once. The sample originates from a study of cytomegalovirus exposure and HLA in healthy donors. The TCR sequence derives from a female donor in good health and CMV-seronegative. The sample consisted of PBMCs.

The CDR3 protein is CASRSRGLNYGYTF. The CDR3 DNA follows: TGTGCCAGCAGGTCCAGGGGGCTAAACTATGGCTACACCTTC. The rearrangement links TRBV5-6 to TRBJ1-2; 8 positions agree with TRBD1. The V segment lost 5 bases and the J segment 2 bases; nucleotides outside the gene matches: 5. Germline V CDR1 and CDR2: SGHDT, YYEEEE. The CDR3 has 14 residues.